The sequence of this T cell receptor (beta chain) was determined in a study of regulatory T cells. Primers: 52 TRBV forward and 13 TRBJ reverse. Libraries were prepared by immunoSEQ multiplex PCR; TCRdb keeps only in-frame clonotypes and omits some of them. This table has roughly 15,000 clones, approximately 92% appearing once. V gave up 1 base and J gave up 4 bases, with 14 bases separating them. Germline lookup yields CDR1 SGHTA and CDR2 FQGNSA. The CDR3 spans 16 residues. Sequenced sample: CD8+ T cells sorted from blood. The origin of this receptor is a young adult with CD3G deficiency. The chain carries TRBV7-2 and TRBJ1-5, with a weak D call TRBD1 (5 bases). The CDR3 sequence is CASSLEWGAANQPQHF. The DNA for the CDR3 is TGTGCCAGCAGCTTAGAGTGGGGCGCCGCTAATCAGCCCCAGCATTTT.